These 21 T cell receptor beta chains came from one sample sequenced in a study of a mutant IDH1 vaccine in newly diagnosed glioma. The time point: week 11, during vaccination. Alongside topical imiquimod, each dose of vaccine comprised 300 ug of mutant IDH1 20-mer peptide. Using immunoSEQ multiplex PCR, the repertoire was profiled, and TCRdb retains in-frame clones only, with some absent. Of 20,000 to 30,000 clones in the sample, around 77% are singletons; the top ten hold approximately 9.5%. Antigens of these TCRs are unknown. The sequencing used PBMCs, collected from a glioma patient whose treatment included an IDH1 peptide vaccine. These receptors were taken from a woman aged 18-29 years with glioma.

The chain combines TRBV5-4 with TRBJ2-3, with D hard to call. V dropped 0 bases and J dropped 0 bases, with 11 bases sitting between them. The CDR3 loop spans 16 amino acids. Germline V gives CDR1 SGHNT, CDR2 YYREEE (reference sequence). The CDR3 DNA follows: TGTGCCAGCAGCTTGGTAGGCAGCCCTAGCACAGATACGCAGTATTTT. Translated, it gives CASSLVGSPSTDTQYF.

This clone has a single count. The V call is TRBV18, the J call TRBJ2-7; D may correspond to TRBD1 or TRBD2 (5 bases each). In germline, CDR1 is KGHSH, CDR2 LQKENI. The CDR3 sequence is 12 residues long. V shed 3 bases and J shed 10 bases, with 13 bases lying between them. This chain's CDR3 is CASSPGSQGQYF. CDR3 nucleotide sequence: TGTGCCAGCTCACCGGGGAGCCAGGGACAGTACTTC.

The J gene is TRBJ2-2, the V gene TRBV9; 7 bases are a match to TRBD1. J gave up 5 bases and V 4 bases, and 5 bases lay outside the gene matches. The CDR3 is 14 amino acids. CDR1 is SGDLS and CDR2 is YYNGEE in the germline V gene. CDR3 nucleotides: TGTGCCAGCAGCCTTGACAGGGAAACCGGGGAGCTGTTTTTT. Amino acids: CASSLDRETGELFF.

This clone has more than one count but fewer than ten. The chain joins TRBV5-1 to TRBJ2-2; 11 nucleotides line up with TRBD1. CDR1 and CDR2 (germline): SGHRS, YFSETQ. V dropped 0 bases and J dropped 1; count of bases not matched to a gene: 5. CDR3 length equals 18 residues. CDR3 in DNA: TGCGCCAGCAGCTTGGCCGGGACAGGGGGTCGGAACACCGGGGAGCTGTTTTTT. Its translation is CASSLAGTGGRNTGELFF.

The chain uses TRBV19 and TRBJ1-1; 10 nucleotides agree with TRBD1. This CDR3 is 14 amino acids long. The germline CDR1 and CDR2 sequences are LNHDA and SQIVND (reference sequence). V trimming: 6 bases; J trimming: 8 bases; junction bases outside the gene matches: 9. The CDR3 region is CASSPRVDRGEAFF. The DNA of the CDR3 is TGTGCCAGTAGCCCCCGGGTGGACAGGGGGGAAGCTTTCTTT.

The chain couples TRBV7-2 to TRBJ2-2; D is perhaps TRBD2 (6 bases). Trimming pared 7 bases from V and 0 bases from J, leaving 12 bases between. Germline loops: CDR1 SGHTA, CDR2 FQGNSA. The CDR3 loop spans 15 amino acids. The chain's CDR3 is CASITTSSNTGELFF. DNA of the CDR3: TGTGCCAGCATCACAACTAGCTCGAACACCGGGGAGCTGTTTTTT.

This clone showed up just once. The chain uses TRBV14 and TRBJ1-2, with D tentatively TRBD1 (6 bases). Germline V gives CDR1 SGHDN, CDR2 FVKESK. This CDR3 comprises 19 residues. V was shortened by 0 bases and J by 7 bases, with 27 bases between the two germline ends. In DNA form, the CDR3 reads TGTGCCAGCAGCCAAGATCTTGTAGGGGGGTCCCACCTTAAGGGTGGCTACACCTTC. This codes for CASSQDLVGGSHLKGGYTF.

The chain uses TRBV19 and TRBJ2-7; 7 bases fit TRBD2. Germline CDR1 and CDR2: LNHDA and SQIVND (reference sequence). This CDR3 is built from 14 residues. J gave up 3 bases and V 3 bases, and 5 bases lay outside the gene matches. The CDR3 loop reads CASSMNGRSYEQYF. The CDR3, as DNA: TGTGCCAGTAGTATGAACGGGAGGAGCTACGAGCAGTACTTC.

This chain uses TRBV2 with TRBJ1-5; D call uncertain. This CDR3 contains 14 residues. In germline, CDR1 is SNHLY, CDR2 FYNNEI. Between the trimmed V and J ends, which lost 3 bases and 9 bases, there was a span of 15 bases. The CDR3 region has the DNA TGTGCCAGCAGTGACACTCAAAGGGTACGGCCCCAGCATTTT. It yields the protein CASSDTQRVRPQHF.

The CDR3 spells CSVEPMAGNTIYF. For the CDR3, the DNA is TGCAGCGTTGAACCTATGGCTGGAAACACCATATATTTT. The chain joins TRBV29-1 to TRBJ1-3; no clear D. The germline gives CDR1 SQVTM, CDR2 ANQGSEA. This CDR3 has 13 residues. The germline V and J ends were trimmed by 2 bases and 2 bases, with 7 bases remaining between them. The full variable domain, rest sourced from reference TRBV29-1 and TRBJ1-3, is SAVISQKPSRDICQRGTSLTIQCQVDSQVTMMFWYRQQPGQSLTLIATANQGSEATYESGFVIDKFPISRPNLTFSTLTVSNMSPEDSSIYLCSVEPMAGNTIYFGEGSWLTVV.

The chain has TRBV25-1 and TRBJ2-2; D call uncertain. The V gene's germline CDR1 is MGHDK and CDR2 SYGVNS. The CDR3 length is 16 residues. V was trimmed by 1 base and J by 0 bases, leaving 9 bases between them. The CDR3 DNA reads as TGTGCCAGCAGTGAATCTCTCAGCACGAACACCGGGGAGCTGTTTTTT. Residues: CASSESLSTNTGELFF.

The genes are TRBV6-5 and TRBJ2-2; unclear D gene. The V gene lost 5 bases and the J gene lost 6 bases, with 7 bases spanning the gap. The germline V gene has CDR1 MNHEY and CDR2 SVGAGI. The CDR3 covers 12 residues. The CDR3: CASSHLPGELFF. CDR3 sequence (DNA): TGTGCCAGCAGTCATCTTCCCGGGGAGCTGTTTTTT.

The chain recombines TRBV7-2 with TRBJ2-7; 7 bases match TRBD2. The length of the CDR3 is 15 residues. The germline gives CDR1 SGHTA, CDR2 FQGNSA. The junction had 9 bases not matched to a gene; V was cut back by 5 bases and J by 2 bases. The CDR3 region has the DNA TGTGCCAGCAGCCCCGCCGGGACTACCCCCTACGAGCAGTACTTC. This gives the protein CASSPAGTTPYEQYF.

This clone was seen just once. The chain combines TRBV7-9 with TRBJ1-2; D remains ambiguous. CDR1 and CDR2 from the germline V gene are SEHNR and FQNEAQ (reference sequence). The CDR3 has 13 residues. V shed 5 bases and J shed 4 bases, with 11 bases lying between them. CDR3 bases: TGTGCCAGCAGCCTGGGGTCCCTCTATGGCTACACCTTC. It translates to CASSLGSLYGYTF. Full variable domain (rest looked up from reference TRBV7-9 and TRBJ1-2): DTGVSQNPRHKITKRGQNVTFRCDPISEHNRLYWYRQTLGQGPEFLTYFQNEAQLEKSRLLSDRFSAERPKGSFSTLEIQRTEQGDSAMYLCASSLGSLYGYTFGSGTRLTVV.

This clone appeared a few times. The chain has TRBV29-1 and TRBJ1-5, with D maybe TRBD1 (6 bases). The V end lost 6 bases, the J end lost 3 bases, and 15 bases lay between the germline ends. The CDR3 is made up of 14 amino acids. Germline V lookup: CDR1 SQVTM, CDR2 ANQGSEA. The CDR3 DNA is TGCAGCGTAAAGGACAGCCAGTTCAATCAGCCCCAGCATTTT. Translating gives CSVKDSQFNQPQHF.

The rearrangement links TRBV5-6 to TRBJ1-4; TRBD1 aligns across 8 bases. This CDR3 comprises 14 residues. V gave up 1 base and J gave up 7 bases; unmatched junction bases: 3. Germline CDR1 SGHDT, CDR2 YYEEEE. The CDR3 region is CASSLQGASEKLFF. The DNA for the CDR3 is TGTGCCAGCAGCTTGCAGGGGGCCTCTGAAAAACTGTTTTTT.

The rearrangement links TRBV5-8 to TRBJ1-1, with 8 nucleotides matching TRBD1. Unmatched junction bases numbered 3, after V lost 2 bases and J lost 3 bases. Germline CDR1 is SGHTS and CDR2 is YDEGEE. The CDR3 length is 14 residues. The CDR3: CASSFRGPHTEAFF. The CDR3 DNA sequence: TGTGCCAGCAGCTTCAGGGGGCCCCACACTGAAGCTTTCTTT.

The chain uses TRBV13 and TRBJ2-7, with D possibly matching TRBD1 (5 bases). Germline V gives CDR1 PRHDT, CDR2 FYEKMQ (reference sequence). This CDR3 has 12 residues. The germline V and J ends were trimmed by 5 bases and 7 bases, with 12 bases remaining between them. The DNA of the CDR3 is TGTGCCAGCAGCGCCCTAGGGGTAGAGCAGTACTTC. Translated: CASSALGVEQYF.

The CDR3 bases are TGTGCCAGCAGTGAGGATTCCCACAACACCGGGGAGCTGTTTTTT. This sequence encodes CASSEDSHNTGELFF. This rearrangement joins TRBV2 to TRBJ2-2; D unresolved. With 3 bases removed from V and 2 bases from J, the gap between germline ends came to 10 bases. Germline-derived CDR1 and CDR2 are SNHLY and FYNNEI. The CDR3 has 15 amino acids.

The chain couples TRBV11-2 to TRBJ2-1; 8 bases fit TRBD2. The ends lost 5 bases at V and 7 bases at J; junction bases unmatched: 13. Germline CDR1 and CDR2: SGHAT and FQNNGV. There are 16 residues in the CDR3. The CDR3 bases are TGTGCCAGCAGCCCCCAAGGTACGGGGGGGCGAAATGAGCAGTTCTTC. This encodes CASSPQGTGGRNEQFF.

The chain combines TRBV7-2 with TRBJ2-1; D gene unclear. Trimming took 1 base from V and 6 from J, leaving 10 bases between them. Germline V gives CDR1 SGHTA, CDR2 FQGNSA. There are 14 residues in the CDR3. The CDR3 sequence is CASSLGFWFNEQFF. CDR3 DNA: TGTGCCAGCAGCTTAGGGTTTTGGTTCAATGAGCAGTTCTTC.